One and the same sample provided the 15 T cell receptor beta chains below, sequenced in a study of blood T cell repertoires in COVID-19. Generated by immunoSEQ multiplex PCR, the TCRdb table keeps only in-frame clones and is missing some. In the table there are under 200,000 clones, about 85% of which are singletons. Sequenced: peripheral blood. These receptors were taken from a man aged 55-75 years with active or convalescent COVID-19.

The rearrangement links TRBV5-1 to TRBJ1-2, with D tentatively TRBD1 (6 bases). V dropped 3 bases and J dropped 4 bases, with 10 bases sitting between them. Germline assignment: CDR1 SGHRS and CDR2 YFSETQ. The CDR3 extends over 13 amino acids. DNA of the CDR3: TGCGCCAGCAGCTCGGTGGGGGCCTATGGCTACACCTTC. This translates into CASSSVGAYGYTF.

The chain has TRBV19 and TRBJ1-1, with 9 nucleotides matching TRBD1. Germline V CDR1 and CDR2: LNHDA, SQIVND (reference sequence). The CDR3 totals 15 residues. The junction had 5 bases not matched to a gene; V was cut back by 1 base and J by 5 bases. CDR3 DNA sequence: TGTGCCAGTAGTATAGGGGACAGGGATTGGACTGAAGCTTTCTTT. This codes for CASSIGDRDWTEAFF.

The J gene is TRBJ2-5, the V gene TRBV7-9, with D perhaps matching TRBD2 (7 bases). Germline V CDR1 and CDR2: SEHNR, FQNEAQ (reference sequence). The V end was cut by 7 bases, the J end by 5 bases, with 20 bases between. The CDR3 contains 15 residues. CDR3 sequence reads: CASTVGGGPEETQYF. CDR3 in DNA: TGTGCCAGCACCGTAGGGGGGGGGCCAGAGGAGACCCAGTACTTC.

The chain has TRBV21-1 and TRBJ2-1; TRBD2, the table's D call, lacks a check against the DNA. TRBV21-1 is a pseudogene segment. The CDR3 is 16 amino acids. For the CDR3, the DNA is TGTGCCAGCAGCAGCCCTACCGGTAGGAGCTACAATGAGCAGTTCTTC. Translating it yields CASSSPTGRSYNEQFF.

V and J are TRBV10-3 and TRBJ1-2; D is unresolved. This CDR3 spans 13 amino acids. Germline lookup yields CDR1 ENHRY and CDR2 SYGVKD. V gave up 8 bases and J gave up 5 bases, with 15 bases separating them. The CDR3 coding sequence is TGTGCCATCGCCGCCAAGGAGGAGTATGGCTACACCTTC. This encodes CAIAAKEEYGYTF.

The gene calls are TRBV5-4 and TRBJ2-1; 10 bases agree with TRBD1. This CDR3 has 15 residues. Germline V gene data show CDR1 as SGHNT and CDR2 as YYREEE (reference sequence). The V and J ends lost 1 base and 9 bases, in that order; junction bases with no gene match: 7. CDR3 region: CASSLPGQGRFEQFF. In nucleotides, the CDR3 is TGTGCCAGCAGCTTGCCGGGACAGGGGAGGTTTGAGCAGTTCTTC.

The CDR3 reads CASSLQGRTEAFF. The CDR3 nucleotides read TGCGCCAGCAGCTTGCAGGGTCGCACTGAAGCTTTCTTT. The J gene is TRBJ1-1, the V gene TRBV5-1; tentative D call: TRBD1 (5 bases). Germline CDR1 is SGHRS and CDR2 is YFSETQ. CDR3 length: 13 amino acids. Trimming removed 1 base at V and 4 bases at J, with 8 bases between.

This clone turned up a few times. The chain combines TRBV5-1 with TRBJ2-5; D is unresolved. The ends were cut back, 4 bases at V and 5 bases at J, with 12 bases in the middle. The germline V gene encodes CDR1 SGHRS and CDR2 YFSETQ. CDR3 length: 13 residues. The CDR3 DNA reads TGCGCCAGCAGCCCGACTTCCTCGGAGACCCAGTACTTC. As protein: CASSPTSSETQYF.

This clone was counted a single time. The V gene is TRBV6-6, the J gene TRBJ1-2; 8 nucleotides agree with TRBD1. This CDR3 comprises 15 residues. Germline trimming cut 6 bases from V and 4 bases from J; bases unmatched to any gene: 10. Germline V lookup: CDR1 MNHNY, CDR2 SVGAGI (reference sequence). CDR3 coding DNA: TGTGCCAGCAGACCGTCCAGGGGGCAGGGCTATGGCTACACCTTC. It encodes CASRPSRGQGYGYTF.

The genes are TRBV18 and TRBJ2-1, with TRBD1 identical over 10 bases. Germline CDR1 reads KGHSH; CDR2 reads LQKENI. Losses at the gene ends were 4 bases for V and 6 bases for J; bases not matched to a gene: 12. The CDR3 loop spans 17 amino acids. The CDR3, as DNA: TGTGCCAGCTCACAAATACCGGGACAGGGGCCTTTCAATGAGCAGTTCTTC. The encoded protein is CASSQIPGQGPFNEQFF.

V gene TRBV19 combines with J gene TRBJ2-5; tentatively, D is TRBD2 (5 bases). Germline lookup yields CDR1 LNHDA and CDR2 SQIVND (reference sequence). Trimming left V 2 bases short and J 5 bases short, with 9 bases between. The CDR3 covers 13 residues. The CDR3 is CASSITSWETQYF. CDR3 DNA: TGTGCCAGTAGTATAACTAGTTGGGAGACCCAGTACTTC.

The rearrangement joins TRBV4-1 to TRBJ2-5; possibly TRBD2 for D (5 bases). The length of the CDR3 is 13 residues. Germline V lookup: CDR1 MGHRA, CDR2 YSYEKL. V shed 3 bases and J shed 6 bases, with 11 bases lying between them. Here the CDR3 DNA reads TGCGCCAGCAGCCAGTACTGGGAGCAGACCCAGTACTTC. Protein product: CASSQYWEQTQYF.

The gene calls are TRBV30 and TRBJ2-1; D is ambiguous. The germline gives CDR1 GTSNPN, CDR2 SVGIG (reference sequence). Trimming shortened V by 3 bases and J by 9 bases, and 9 bases separated the two germline ends. The CDR3 covers 11 residues. The CDR3 sequence is CAWRLFSEQFF. The CDR3 nucleotides read TGTGCCTGGAGGTTGTTTAGTGAGCAGTTCTTC.

The chain carries TRBV7-2 and TRBJ2-6, with 9 positions matching TRBD2. V shed 5 bases and J 0 bases; nucleotides not matched to a gene: 8. Germline assignment: CDR1 SGHTA and CDR2 FQGNSA. The CDR3 length is 18 residues. CDR3 sequence: CASSPIAGASSGANVLTF. DNA of the CDR3: TGTGCCAGCAGCCCCATAGCGGGGGCGAGCTCTGGGGCCAACGTCCTGACTTTC.

The chain uses TRBV4-2 and TRBJ1-1; tentative D call: TRBD1 (5 bases). This CDR3 contains 13 residues. V was pared by 1 base and J by 8 bases, with 11 bases between. The germline V gene encodes CDR1 LGHNA and CDR2 YNFKEQ. The CDR3 loop reads CASSQGENREAFF. The CDR3 DNA follows: TGTGCCAGCAGCCAAGGGGAAAACAGGGAAGCTTTCTTT.